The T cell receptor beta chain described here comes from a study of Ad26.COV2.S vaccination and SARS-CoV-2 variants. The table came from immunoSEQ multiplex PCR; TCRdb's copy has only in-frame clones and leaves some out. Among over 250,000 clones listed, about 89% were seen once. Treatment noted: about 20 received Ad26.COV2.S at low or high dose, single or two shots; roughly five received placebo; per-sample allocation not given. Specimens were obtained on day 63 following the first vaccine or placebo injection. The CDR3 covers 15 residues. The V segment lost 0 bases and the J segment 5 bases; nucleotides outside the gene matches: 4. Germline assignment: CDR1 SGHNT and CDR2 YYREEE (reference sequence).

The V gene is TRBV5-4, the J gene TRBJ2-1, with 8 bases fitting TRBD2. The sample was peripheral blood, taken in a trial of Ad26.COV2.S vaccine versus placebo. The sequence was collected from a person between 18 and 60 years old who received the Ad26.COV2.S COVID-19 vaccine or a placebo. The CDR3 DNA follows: TGTGCCAGCAGCTTGGAGCTAGCGGGTAACAATGAGCAGTTCTTC. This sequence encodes CASSLELAGNNEQFF.